The entry below describes one T cell receptor beta chain. Its antigen is undetermined. The source of the sample is a study of CD8 T cells in Susac syndrome. Broader study findings: The study acknowledged a relatively small number of individuals in its TCR sequencing and HLA analysis.

While CD8+ and CD4+ T cells were isolated negatively, TEMRA cells were enriched by FACS. Per the germline V gene, CDR1 is SQVTM and CDR2 is ANQGSEA. V shed 8 bases, J shed 5 bases, and the junction held 11 bases outside the gene matches. This CDR3 spans 14 amino acids. cDNA came from roughly 0.53 to 1 ug RNA primed by random hexamers. In TCRdb, the immunoSEQ multiplex PCR reads were re-called with MiXCR into one record per CDR3 protein. This table holds around 280,000 distinct CDR3 sequences, 70% to 90% found once. The sequenced sample consisted of CD8+ T cells from PBMCs. The chain joins TRBV29-1 to TRBJ1-4, with 7 bases lining up with TRBD1. The clonotype originates from a human donor with multiple sclerosis. In nucleotides, the CDR3 is TGCAGCCCCCCCGACAGGGTTCGGAATGAAAAACTGTTTTTT. Encoded protein: CSPPDRVRNEKLFF. The complete variable domain, with remaining parts taken from reference TRBV29-1 and TRBJ1-4, reads SAVISQKPSRDICQRGTSLTIQCQVDSQVTMMFWYRQQPGQSLTLIATANQGSEATYESGFVIDKFPISRPNLTFSTLTVSNMSPEDSSIYLCSPPDRVRNEKLFFGSGTQLSVL.